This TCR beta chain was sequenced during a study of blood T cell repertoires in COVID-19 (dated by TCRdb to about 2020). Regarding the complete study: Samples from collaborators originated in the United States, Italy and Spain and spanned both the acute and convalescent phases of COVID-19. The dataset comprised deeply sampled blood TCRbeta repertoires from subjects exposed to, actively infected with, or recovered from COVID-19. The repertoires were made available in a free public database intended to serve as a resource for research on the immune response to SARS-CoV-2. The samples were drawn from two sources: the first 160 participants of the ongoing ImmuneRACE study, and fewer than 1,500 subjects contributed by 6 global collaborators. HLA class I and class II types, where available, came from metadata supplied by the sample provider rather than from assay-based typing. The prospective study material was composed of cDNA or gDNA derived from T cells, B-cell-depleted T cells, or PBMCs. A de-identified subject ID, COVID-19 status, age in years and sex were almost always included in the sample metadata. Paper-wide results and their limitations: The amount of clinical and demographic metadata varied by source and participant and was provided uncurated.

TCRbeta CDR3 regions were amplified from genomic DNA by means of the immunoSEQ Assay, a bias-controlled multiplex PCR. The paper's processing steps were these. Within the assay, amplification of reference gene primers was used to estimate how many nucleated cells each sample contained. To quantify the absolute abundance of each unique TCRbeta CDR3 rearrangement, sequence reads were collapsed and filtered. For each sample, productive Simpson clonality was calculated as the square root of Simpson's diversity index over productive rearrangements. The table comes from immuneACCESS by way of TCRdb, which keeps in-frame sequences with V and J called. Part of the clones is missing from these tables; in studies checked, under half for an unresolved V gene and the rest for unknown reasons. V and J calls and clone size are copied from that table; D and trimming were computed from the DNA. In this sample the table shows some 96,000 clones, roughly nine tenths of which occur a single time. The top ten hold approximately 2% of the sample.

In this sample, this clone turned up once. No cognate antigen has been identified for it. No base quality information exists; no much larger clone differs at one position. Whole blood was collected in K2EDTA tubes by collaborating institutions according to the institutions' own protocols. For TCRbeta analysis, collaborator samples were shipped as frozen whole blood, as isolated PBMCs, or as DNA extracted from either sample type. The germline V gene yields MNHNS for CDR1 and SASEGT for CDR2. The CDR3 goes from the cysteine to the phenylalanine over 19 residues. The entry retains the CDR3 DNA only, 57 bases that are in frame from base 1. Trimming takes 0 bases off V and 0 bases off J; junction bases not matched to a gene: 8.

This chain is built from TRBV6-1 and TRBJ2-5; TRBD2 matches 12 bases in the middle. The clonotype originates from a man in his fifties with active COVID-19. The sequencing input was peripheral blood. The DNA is TGTGCCAGCAGTGAAGCCCTCCCCCGACTAGCGGGGGACCAAGAGACCCAGTACTTC. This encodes CASSEALPRLAGDQETQYF.